The 28 T cell receptor beta chains reported below all come from one sample, sequenced in a study of spatial heterogeneity in lung cancer (dated by TCRdb to between 2017 and 2020). Library preparation used 5' RACE. The reads were generated on a NextSeq 500. In-frame beta chains were kept once TCRdb had trimmed the public reads at Q25 with fastp and called clones with MiXCR. Rows are combined by CDR3 protein, so each entry shows the most common genes and DNA. Within this sample are around 6,000 distinct CDR3 sequences, with 12% of them counted one time only. The ten largest clones take up approximately 17% of the sample. The time point label on this specimen signifies: sample taken at primary tumor resection. Without any cell sorting, TCR sequencing was performed on whole RNA extracted either from tumor and nontumor lung tissue or from cryopreserved PBMC samples. The source material was normal lung tissue next to the tumor, sampled at surgery. The receptors were sampled from a male donor with early-stage non-small cell lung cancer.

This clonotype was observed many times. The CDR3 reads CSVEVGDGTSGRAADTQYF. The CDR3, as DNA: TGCAGCGTTGAAGTGGGTGATGGGACTAGCGGGAGGGCAGCAGATACGCAGTATTTT. The chain combines TRBV29-1 with TRBJ2-3; 16 positions agree with TRBD2. Trimming cost V 1 base and J 4 bases; bases outside gene matches: 11. The germline V gene encodes CDR1 SQVTM and CDR2 ANQGSEA. This CDR3 is built from 19 residues.

This clonotype has at least ten counts. CDR3 region: CASGLDPGYTGELFF. The CDR3 DNA reads as TGTGCTAGTGGTTTGGACCCGGGATACACCGGGGAGCTGTTTTTT. The rearrangement joins TRBV12-5 to TRBJ2-2, with D maybe TRBD2 (5 bases). Germline V gives CDR1 LGHNT, CDR2 FRNRAP. CDR3 length equals 15 residues. V dropped 1 base and J dropped 3 bases, with 9 bases sitting between them.

This clonotype was found a few times. Possible read error: a much larger clone is one base away. The chain employs TRBV5-6 and TRBJ2-7; tentative D call: TRBD1 (6 bases). This CDR3 is built from 11 residues. The germline V gene has CDR1 SGHDT and CDR2 YYEEEE. The CDR3 DNA reads TGTACCAGCAGCTTAGGGGGAAAGCAGTACTTC. Translation: CTSSLGGKQYF. The full variable domain, rest sourced from reference TRBV5-6 and TRBJ2-7, is DAGVTQSPTHLIKTRGQQVTLRCSPKSGHDTVSWYQQALGQGPQFIFQYYEEEERQRGNFPDRFSGHQFPNYSSELNVNALLLGDSALYLCTSSLGGKQYFGPGTRLTVT.

This clonotype has a count of ten or more. This sequence joins TRBV4-1 and TRBJ2-5; D gene unclear. The CDR3 has 14 residues. In germline, CDR1 is MGHRA, CDR2 YSYEKL. The ends were cut back, 2 bases at V and 2 bases at J, with 9 bases in the middle. The CDR3 sequence: CASSQQELQETQYF. In DNA, the CDR3 is TGCGCCAGCAGCCAACAGGAATTACAAGAGACCCAGTACTTC.

This clonotype was seen repeatedly, ten times or more. The V gene is TRBV7-2, the J gene TRBJ2-3; D call uncertain. CDR3 length: 16 amino acids. V was trimmed by 6 bases and J by 1 base, leaving 17 bases between them. Germline lookup yields CDR1 SGHTA and CDR2 FQGNSA. The CDR3 sequence: CASSLSGFPRTDTQYF. The DNA of the CDR3 is TGTGCCAGCAGTTTATCCGGGTTCCCTCGCACAGATACGCAGTATTTT.

By proportion, this clonotype is medium-sized. The V gene is TRBV10-2, the J gene TRBJ1-2, with unresolved D. The CDR3 is made up of 13 amino acids. CDR1 is WSHSY and CDR2 is SAAADI in the germline V gene. Trimming left V 6 bases short and J 2 bases short, with 10 bases between. CDR3 bases: TGCGCCAGCAGCCGTGCGTTCAACTATGGCTACACCTTC. Translation gives CASSRAFNYGYTF.

By sample share, this clonotype is medium-sized. This chain links TRBV10-3 with TRBJ1-3; no definite D call. The CDR3 is made up of 15 amino acids. Germline V gene lookup returns CDR1 ENHRY and CDR2 SYGVKD. Trimming pared 9 bases from V and 0 bases from J, leaving 15 bases between. In nucleotides, the CDR3 is TGTGCCATGATCGGACCTGTCGGCTCTGGAAACACCATATATTTT. Translation: CAMIGPVGSGNTIYF.

This clonotype is medium-sized. The chain joins TRBV6-5 to TRBJ2-2; D not certain. V was shortened by 0 bases and J by 6 bases, with 11 bases between the two germline ends. The CDR3 contains 15 residues. Germline V CDR1 and CDR2: MNHEY, SVGAGI. The CDR3 is CASSYSPGSPGELFF. Here the CDR3 DNA reads TGTGCCAGCAGTTACTCGCCTGGATCGCCCGGGGAGCTGTTTTTT.

This clonotype appeared many times. The chain combines TRBV20-1 with TRBJ2-7; 7 bases agree with TRBD2. Losses at the gene ends were 0 bases for V and 3 bases for J; bases not matched to a gene: 11. Germline CDR1 DFQATT, CDR2 SNEGSKA (reference sequence). This CDR3 region has 16 residues. The CDR3 sequence is CSARDRVLAVGYEQYF. Here the CDR3 DNA reads TGCAGTGCTAGAGACCGAGTTCTAGCGGTGGGCTACGAGCAGTACTTC.

By its share, this clonotype is medium-sized. V usage is TRBV18 and J usage is TRBJ2-7; possibly TRBD1 or TRBD2 for D (5 bases each). Per germline, CDR1 KGHSH and CDR2 LQKENI. V lost 3 bases and J 0 bases, leaving 9 bases between the germline ends. This CDR3 is built from 14 residues. CDR3 residues: CASSPTGLSYEQYF. In DNA form, the CDR3 reads TGTGCCAGCTCACCGACGGGGCTCTCCTACGAGCAGTACTTC.

J is TRBJ2-7 and V is TRBV20-1, with a weak D call TRBD2 (5 bases). V shed 6 bases and J shed 2 bases, with 17 bases lying between them. CDR1 DFQATT and CDR2 SNEGSKA come from the germline V gene (reference sequence). This CDR3 has 14 amino acids. The CDR3 DNA follows: TGCAGTGCAGACGACGGGTCGGGGACCTACGAGCAGTACTTC. It translates to CSADDGSGTYEQYF.

By frequency in the sample, this clonotype is medium-sized. V usage is TRBV29-1 and J usage is TRBJ2-2; a possible D gene is TRBD2 (6 bases). The CDR3 length is 13 residues. Germline V CDR1 and CDR2: SQVTM, ANQGSEA. Deletions cut 7 bases from V and 1 base from J, with 10 bases between. The chain's CDR3 is CSGGGENTGELFF. The CDR3 bases are TGCAGCGGTGGAGGGGAGAACACCGGGGAGCTGTTTTTT.

The rearrangement joins TRBV29-1 to TRBJ2-1; TRBD2 aligns across 7 bases. This CDR3 is built from 12 residues. The J segment lost 9 bases and the V segment lost 6 bases, leaving 8 bases of the junction unmatched. The germline V gene encodes CDR1 SQVTM and CDR2 ANQGSEA. CDR3: CSVGGSSGEQFF. The CDR3, as DNA: TGCAGCGTGGGAGGGAGTTCTGGTGAGCAGTTCTTC.

The CDR3, as DNA: TGTGCCAGCAGACTGGCGCCGGACACTGAAGCTTTCTTT. It encodes CASRLAPDTEAFF. This sequence joins TRBV6-1 and TRBJ1-1; no firm D call. This CDR3 has 13 residues. Trimming left V 6 bases short and J 3 bases short, with 11 bases between. CDR1 is MNHNS, CDR2 SASEGT, per germline.

This clonotype appeared many times. This sequence joins TRBV9 and TRBJ2-3; 12 bases map to TRBD2. Losses at the gene ends were 3 bases for V and 4 bases for J; bases not matched to a gene: 9. Germline V gives CDR1 SGDLS, CDR2 YYNGEE. The CDR3 spans 17 residues. CDR3 sequence: CASSDRTSGKSPDTQYF. Written as DNA, the CDR3 is TGTGCCAGCAGCGACCGGACTAGCGGGAAATCCCCAGATACGCAGTATTTT.

This clonotype is labeled medium-sized. The rearrangement joins TRBV11-1 to TRBJ1-2; TRBD1 matches at 8 bases. Germline V gene data show CDR1 as SGHAT and CDR2 as FQDESV (reference sequence). V dropped 5 bases and J dropped 6; count of bases not matched to a gene: 2. There are 12 residues in the CDR3. In DNA form, the CDR3 reads TGTGCCAGCAGCGCGGACAGGGATGGCTACACCTTC. Protein: CASSADRDGYTF.

This clonotype was recorded at least ten times. V gene TRBV10-2 combines with J gene TRBJ2-3; 9 positions agree with TRBD2. CDR1 WSHSY and CDR2 SAAADI come from the germline V gene. The trim removed 5 bases at V and 0 bases at J, leaving 6 bases unmatched. This CDR3 comprises 16 residues. CDR3 nucleotide sequence: TGCGCCAGCAGTAGTCTAGCGGGGCTCAGCACAGATACGCAGTATTTT. Its translation: CASSSLAGLSTDTQYF.

Within the sample, this clonotype is medium-sized. The chain recombines TRBV13 with TRBJ2-3; D is tentatively TRBD1 or TRBD2 (5 bases each). Trimming left V 0 bases short and J 1 base short, with 17 bases between. The length of the CDR3 is 18 residues. Per germline, CDR1 PRHDT and CDR2 FYEKMQ (reference sequence). The CDR3 coding sequence is TGTGCCAGCAGCTTAGGTATCAGGGAGAGTCCCCGCACAGATACGCAGTATTTT. It codes for CASSLGIRESPRTDTQYF.

This chain links TRBV27 with TRBJ2-7; D is ambiguous. This CDR3 has 13 amino acids. The V end was cut by 3 bases, the J end by 2 bases, with 8 bases between. From germline, CDR1 is MNHEY and CDR2 SMNVEV (reference sequence). DNA for the CDR3: TGTGCCAGCAGTTTCGGCGCGGCCTACGAGCAGTACTTC. This sequence encodes CASSFGAAYEQYF.

This clonotype is judged medium-sized. V and J are TRBV7-2 and TRBJ2-1, with 10 bases aligning to TRBD1. The length of the CDR3 is 14 residues. Germline values: CDR1 SGHTA, CDR2 FQGNSA. The J segment lost 6 bases and the V segment lost 5 bases, leaving 4 bases of the junction unmatched. The CDR3 is CASSIGQGGNEQFF. The DNA for the CDR3 is TGTGCCAGCAGCATCGGACAGGGGGGCAATGAGCAGTTCTTC. Full variable domain (outside the CDR3, taken from reference TRBV7-2 and TRBJ2-1): GAGVSQSPSNKVTEKGKDVELRCDPISGHTALYWYRQSLGQGLEFLIYFQGNSAPDKSGLPSDRFSAERTGGSVSTLTIQRTQQEDSAVYLCASSIGQGGNEQFFGPGTRLTVL.

This clonotype showed up many times. This rearrangement joins TRBV19 to TRBJ2-7, with no clear D. The germline V gene has CDR1 LNHDA and CDR2 SQIVND (reference sequence). The length of the CDR3 is 12 residues. V lost 6 bases, J lost 0 bases, and 6 bases lay in between. CDR3 in amino acids: CASRPNSYEQYF. The CDR3 DNA is TGTGCCAGTAGGCCGAACTCCTACGAGCAGTACTTC.

The chain couples TRBV6-6 to TRBJ2-5; a weak D match, TRBD2 (7 bases). CDR3 length: 16 amino acids. From germline, CDR1 is MNHNY and CDR2 SVGAGI (reference sequence). The V end was cut by 5 bases, the J end by 3 bases, with 19 bases between. The CDR3 nucleotides read TGTGCCAGCAGTCGGGGGGCCGGGACAATGAAAGAGACCCAGTACTTC. It is translated as CASSRGAGTMKETQYF.

The rearrangement uses TRBV5-1 and TRBJ2-3; TRBD2 aligns across 8 bases. CDR1 and CDR2 from the germline V gene are SGHRS and YFSETQ. The CDR3 totals 15 residues. The junction had 4 bases not matched to a gene; V was cut back by 2 bases and J by 2 bases. The CDR3 coding sequence is TGCGCCAGCAGCTTAAGCGGGAGCACCACAGATACGCAGTATTTT. Its protein product is CASSLSGSTTDTQYF.

By its share, this clonotype is medium-sized. This rearrangement joins TRBV5-6 to TRBJ2-3, with TRBD2 identical over 10 bases. Looked up from germline, CDR1 is SGHDT and CDR2 is YYEEEE. The CDR3 contains 15 residues. With V trimmed by 3 bases and J by 6 bases, 7 bases remained unmatched. The DNA for the CDR3 is TGTGCCAGCAGCTCCCCACTAGCGGGACAGGATACGCAGTATTTT. Encoded protein: CASSSPLAGQDTQYF.

The sample holds many counts of this clonotype. The chain links TRBV5-6 to TRBJ1-1; D gene ambiguous. This CDR3 has 13 amino acids. CDR1 is SGHDT, CDR2 YYEEEE, per germline. V was trimmed by 0 bases and J by 8 bases, leaving 11 bases between them. The CDR3 is CASSLATLGEAFF. For the CDR3, the DNA is TGTGCCAGCAGCTTGGCCACCCTCGGGGAAGCTTTCTTT.

This clonotype was recorded at least ten times. The chain is built from TRBV30 and TRBJ1-1; TRBD1 is a possible D gene (5 bases). The CDR3 has 13 residues. V lost 2 bases and J 5 bases, leaving 12 bases between the germline ends. Germline V CDR1 and CDR2: GTSNPN, SVGIG (reference sequence). The CDR3 loop is CAWSRDSWTEAFF. DNA for the CDR3: TGTGCCTGGAGTAGAGACAGCTGGACTGAAGCTTTCTTT.

This clonotype was recorded many times. The chain joins TRBV5-1 to TRBJ1-4; 10 bases agree with TRBD1. The CDR3 length is 15 residues. Germline V gene data show CDR1 as SGHRS and CDR2 as YFSETQ. Unmatched junction bases numbered 0, after V lost 4 bases and J lost 0 bases. The CDR3 loop is CASSGQGATNEKLFF. CDR3 coding DNA: TGCGCCAGCAGCGGACAGGGGGCAACTAATGAAAAACTGTTTTTT.

By its share, this clonotype is medium-sized. The chain couples TRBV29-1 to TRBJ1-2, with TRBD1 matching 7 bases. The CDR3 totals 13 residues. V shed 1 base and J 4 bases; nucleotides not matched to a gene: 3. Germline V gives CDR1 SQVTM, CDR2 ANQGSEA. The CDR3 is CSVEAGDSYGYTF. CDR3 in DNA: TGCAGCGTTGAAGCCGGGGACAGCTATGGCTACACCTTC.